Listed here is a single T cell receptor beta chain. Its antigen remains unknown. The sample's treatment: about 20 received Ad26.COV2.S at low or high dose, single or two shots; 5 received placebo; per-sample allocation not given. Sampling was done on day 63 after the first vaccine or placebo injection. This sample was included in a study of Ad26.COV2.S vaccination and SARS-CoV-2 variants. Overall study context: The donor was enrolled in the Ad26.COV2.S arm of the COV1001 trial. In the study, Ad26.COV2.S was injected intramuscularly once, or twice 56 days apart.

TCRdb's copy holds only in-frame clones and misses some; the assay was immunoSEQ multiplex PCR. The top ten clones hold about 3.4% of a sample with roughly 320,000 clones, 87% of them seen once. Study conclusions and caveats: While placebo recipients had lower spike-specific TCR breadth, vaccine recipients had more. Reported post-vaccination CD8+ and CD4+ T cell responses to spike showed substantial breadth.

Per the germline V gene, CDR1 is KGHDR and CDR2 is SFDVKD. The ends were cut back, 7 bases at V and 7 bases at J, with 16 bases in the middle. This CDR3 is 13 amino acids long. The sequencing used peripheral blood, collected in a trial of Ad26.COV2.S vaccine versus placebo. The rearrangement uses TRBV24-1 and TRBJ2-7; tentatively, D is TRBD1 or TRBD2 (5 bases each). This receptor was taken from a person between 18 and 65 years old who received the Ad26.COV2.S COVID-19 vaccine or a placebo. CDR3 sequence (DNA): TGTGCCACCAGGCAAAGAGGGGCGCGGGAGCAGTACTTC. This sequence encodes CATRQRGAREQYF.